Shown below are 12 T cell receptor beta chains from a single sample sequenced in a study of cytotoxic CD8 clonotypes in ibrutinib-treated CLL. TCRdb's table, derived via immunoSEQ multiplex PCR, lists solely in-frame clones and lacks some. Of approximately 280,000 clones listed, about 72% were seen once; the top ten hold approximately 5.6%. Specimen: PBMCs, collected at disease progression, from a patient treated with ibrutinib. These receptors were collected from a human donor with chronic lymphocytic leukemia.

The chain's CDR3 is CASSPAWGLSTDTQYF. The CDR3 nucleotides are TGTGCCAGCTCACCAGCGTGGGGGCTTAGCACAGATACGCAGTATTTT. The V gene is TRBV18, the J gene TRBJ2-3, with D perhaps matching TRBD1 (6 bases). Looked up from germline, CDR1 is KGHSH and CDR2 is LQKENI. V was pared by 2 bases and J by 0 bases, with 12 bases between. This CDR3 spans 16 amino acids.

The chain carries TRBV5-1 and TRBJ1-2; the D gene is possibly TRBD1 (5 bases). Germline values: CDR1 SGHRS, CDR2 YFSETQ. The V and J ends lost 7 bases and 8 bases respectively, with 12 bases between them. There are 11 residues in the CDR3. CDR3 loop: CASSGLRGYTF. The CDR3 DNA reads TGCGCCAGCTCGGGACTGCGAGGCTACACCTTC.

The CDR3 coding sequence is TGTGCCAGCAGCCGCGGGACAGGGTCCTTGGATACGCAGTATTTT. Translated, it gives CASSRGTGSLDTQYF. This chain uses TRBV11-3 with TRBJ2-3; 9 nucleotides line up with TRBD1. The CDR3 consists of 15 residues. Unmatched junction bases numbered 9, after V lost 5 bases and J lost 6 bases. The V gene's germline CDR1 is SGHNT and CDR2 YENEEA.

The rearrangement uses TRBV2 and TRBJ1-4, with no clear D. V was trimmed by 6 bases and J by 5 bases, leaving 10 bases between them. Germline loops: CDR1 SNHLY, CDR2 FYNNEI. CDR3 length equals 13 residues. CDR3 residues: CASRDEGNEKLFF. The CDR3, as DNA: TGTGCCAGCAGGGACGAGGGAAATGAAAAACTGTTTTTT.

J is TRBJ2-7 and V is TRBV7-2; 9 bases are a match to TRBD2. Germline V gene data show CDR1 as SGHTA and CDR2 as FQGNSA. The ends lost 4 bases at V and 7 bases at J; junction bases unmatched: 5. This CDR3 spans 13 amino acids. This chain's CDR3 is CASSSGLAREQYF. The DNA of the CDR3 is TGTGCCAGCAGCTCAGGACTAGCGCGGGAGCAGTACTTC.

The V gene is TRBV5-1, the J gene TRBJ2-7; D possibly corresponds to TRBD1 (6 bases). Between the trimmed V and J ends, which lost 2 bases and 5 bases, there was a span of 11 bases. CDR1 and CDR2 (germline): SGHRS, YFSETQ. The CDR3 extends over 13 amino acids. DNA for the CDR3: TGCGCCAGCAGCTTAACAGGGTGGGACGAGCAGTACTTC. Encoded protein: CASSLTGWDEQYF.

In the case of this clone: Relative to the germline gene, one junction end is altered; a read error may explain this. The chain couples TRBV13 to TRBJ1-1; no clear D gene. The germline CDR1 and CDR2 sequences are PRHDT and FYEKMQ (reference sequence). The CDR3 length is 12 residues. CDR3 DNA: TGTGCCAGCAGCTTAGGTTGGGGAGATGCGAACTTT. Its translation is CASSLGWGDANF.

This clone appeared a single time. The chain recombines TRBV5-1 with TRBJ1-1, with a possible D match to TRBD1 (6 bases). Germline lookup yields CDR1 SGHRS and CDR2 YFSETQ. V was pared by 0 bases and J by 2 bases, with 17 bases between. The CDR3 length is 17 residues. The CDR3 loop reads CASSLGRLQGANTEAFF. CDR3 nucleotides: TGCGCCAGCAGCTTGGGTCGCTTACAGGGTGCCAACACTGAAGCTTTCTTT.

J is TRBJ2-1 and V is TRBV7-9; D uncertain. V gave up 1 base and J gave up 1 base, with 5 bases separating them. Germline loops: CDR1 SEHNR, CDR2 FQNEAQ (reference sequence). The length of the CDR3 is 14 residues. CDR3 bases: TGTGCCAGCAGCTTAGGGGCTTCCTACAATGAGCAGTTCTTC. Its protein product is CASSLGASYNEQFF. The complete variable domain, with remaining parts taken from reference TRBV7-9 and TRBJ2-1, reads DTGVSQNPRHKITKRGQNVTFRCDPISEHNRLYWYRQTLGQGPEFLTYFQNEAQLEKSRLLSDRFSAERPKGSFSTLEIQRTEQGDSAMYLCASSLGASYNEQFFGPGTRLTVL.

This rearrangement joins TRBV6-1 to TRBJ2-7; tentatively, D is TRBD1 (6 bases). Trimming removed 4 bases from V and 3 bases from J, with 16 bases in between. CDR1 is MNHNS, CDR2 SASEGT, per germline. The CDR3 runs 15 residues. The CDR3 region is CASSVQGQPFYEQYF. DNA of the CDR3: TGTGCCAGCAGTGTACAGGGTCAACCCTTCTACGAGCAGTACTTC.

The V and J genes are TRBV11-2 and TRBJ1-3, with unresolved D. CDR1 SGHAT and CDR2 FQNNGV come from the germline V gene. This CDR3 spans 14 amino acids. V lost 1 base to trimming and J lost 3 bases, with 7 bases between them. The CDR3, as DNA: TGTGCCAGCAGCTTAGGAGACGGTGGAAACACCATATATTTT. Its translation is CASSLGDGGNTIYF.

The table lists this clone with a few counts. The chain is built from TRBV18 and TRBJ2-7; 8 nucleotides agree with TRBD2. CDR1 and CDR2 from the germline V gene are KGHSH and LQKENI. This CDR3 has 15 residues. The V segment lost 3 bases and the J segment 4 bases; nucleotides outside the gene matches: 8. In DNA form, the CDR3 reads TGTGCCAGCTCACCCTTCGGGGGGGGGAGGTACGAGCAGTACTTC. Protein product: CASSPFGGGRYEQYF.